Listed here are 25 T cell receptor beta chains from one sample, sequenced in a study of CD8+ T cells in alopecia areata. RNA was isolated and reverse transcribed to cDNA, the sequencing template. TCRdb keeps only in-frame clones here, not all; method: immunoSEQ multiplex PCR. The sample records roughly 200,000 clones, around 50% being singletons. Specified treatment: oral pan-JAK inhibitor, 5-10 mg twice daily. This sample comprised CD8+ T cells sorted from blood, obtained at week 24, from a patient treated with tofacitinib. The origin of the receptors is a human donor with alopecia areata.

CDR3 in amino acids: CASSLGPGTTYEQYF. CDR3 nucleotides: TGTGCCAGCAGCTTAGGTCCTGGGACAACTTACGAGCAGTACTTC. The chain joins TRBV13 to TRBJ2-7; weak D call: TRBD1 (6 bases). Germline loops: CDR1 PRHDT, CDR2 FYEKMQ (reference sequence). This CDR3 comprises 15 residues. Trimming removed 0 bases from V and 4 bases from J, with 13 bases in between.

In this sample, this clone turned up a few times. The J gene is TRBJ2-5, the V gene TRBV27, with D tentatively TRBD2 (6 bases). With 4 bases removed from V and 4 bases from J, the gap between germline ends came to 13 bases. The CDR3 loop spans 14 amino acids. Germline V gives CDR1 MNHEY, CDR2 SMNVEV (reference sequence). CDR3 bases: TGTGCCAGCAGTTCCTTTGTGGGAGGAGAGACCCAGTACTTC. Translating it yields CASSSFVGGETQYF.

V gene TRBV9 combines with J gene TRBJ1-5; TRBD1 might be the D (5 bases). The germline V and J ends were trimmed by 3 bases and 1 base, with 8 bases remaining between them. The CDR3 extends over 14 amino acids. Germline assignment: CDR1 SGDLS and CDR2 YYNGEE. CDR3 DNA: TGTGCCAGCAGCGCGGGGGGGAGCAATCAGCCCCAGCATTTT. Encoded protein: CASSAGGSNQPQHF.

The CDR3 loop is CASTGGWFSGYTF. As DNA, the CDR3 is TGTGCCAGCACGGGAGGGTGGTTCTCTGGCTACACCTTC. The genes are TRBV6-5 and TRBJ1-2; no definite D call. The CDR3 contains 13 residues. Per the germline V gene, CDR1 is MNHEY and CDR2 is SVGAGI. V dropped 7 bases and J dropped 7 bases, with 16 bases sitting between them.

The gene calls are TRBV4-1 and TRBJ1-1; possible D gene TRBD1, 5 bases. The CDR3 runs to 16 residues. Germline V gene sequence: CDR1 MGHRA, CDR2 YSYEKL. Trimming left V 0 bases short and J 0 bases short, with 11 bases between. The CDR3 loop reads CASSQDRRGLNTEAFF. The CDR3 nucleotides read TGCGCCAGCAGCCAAGACCGGCGGGGCCTGAACACTGAAGCTTTCTTT.

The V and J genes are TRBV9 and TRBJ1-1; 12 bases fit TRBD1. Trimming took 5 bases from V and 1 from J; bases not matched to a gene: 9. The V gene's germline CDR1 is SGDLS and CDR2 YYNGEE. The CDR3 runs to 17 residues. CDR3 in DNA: TGTGCCAGCAGTCACCGGGACAGGGGGCTCGGGAACACTGAAGCTTTCTTT. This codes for CASSHRDRGLGNTEAFF.

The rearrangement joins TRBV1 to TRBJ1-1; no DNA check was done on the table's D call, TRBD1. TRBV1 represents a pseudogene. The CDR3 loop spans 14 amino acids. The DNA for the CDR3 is TGCACCAGCAGCCAAGATGCAGGGGGCGAGATGGCTTTCTTT. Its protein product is CTSSQDAGGEMAFF.

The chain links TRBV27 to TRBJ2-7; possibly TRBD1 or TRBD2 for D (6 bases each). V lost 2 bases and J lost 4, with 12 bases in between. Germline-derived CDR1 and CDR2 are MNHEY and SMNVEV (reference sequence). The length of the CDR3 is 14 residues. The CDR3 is CASSLNGGSYEQYF. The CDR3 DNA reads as TGTGCCAGCAGTTTAAACGGGGGCTCATACGAGCAGTACTTC.

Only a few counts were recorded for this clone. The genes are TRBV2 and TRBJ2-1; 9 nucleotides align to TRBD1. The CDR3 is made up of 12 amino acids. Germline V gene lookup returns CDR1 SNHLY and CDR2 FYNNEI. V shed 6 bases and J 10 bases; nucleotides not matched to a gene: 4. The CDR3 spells CASRQGAGEQFF. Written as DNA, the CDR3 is TGTGCCAGCAGACAGGGGGCCGGGGAGCAGTTCTTC.

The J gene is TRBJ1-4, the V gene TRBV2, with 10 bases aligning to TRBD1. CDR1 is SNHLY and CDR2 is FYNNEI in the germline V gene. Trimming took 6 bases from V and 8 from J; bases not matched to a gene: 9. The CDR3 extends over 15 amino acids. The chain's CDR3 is CASRTGGASREKLFF. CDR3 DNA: TGTGCCAGCAGGACAGGGGGCGCGAGCCGGGAAAAACTGTTTTTT.

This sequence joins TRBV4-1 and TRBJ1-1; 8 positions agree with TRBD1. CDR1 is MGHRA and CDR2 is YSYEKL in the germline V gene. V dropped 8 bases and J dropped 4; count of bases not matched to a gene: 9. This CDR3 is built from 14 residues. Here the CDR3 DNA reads TGCGCCAGCCGATTATCACAGGGGGTCACTGAAGCTTTCTTT. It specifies CASRLSQGVTEAFF.

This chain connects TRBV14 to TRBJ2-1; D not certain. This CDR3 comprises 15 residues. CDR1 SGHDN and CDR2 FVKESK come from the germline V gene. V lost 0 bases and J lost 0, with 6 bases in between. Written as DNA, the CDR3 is TGTGCCAGCAGCCAAGACAAGGCCTCCTACAATGAGCAGTTCTTC. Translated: CASSQDKASYNEQFF.

This CDR3 is CASSQEPGGGNQPQHF. CDR3 nucleotides: TGCGCCAGCAGCCAAGAACCGGGAGGAGGCAATCAGCCCCAGCATTTT. V is TRBV4-1 and J is TRBJ1-5; D remains ambiguous. CDR3 length equals 16 residues. V gave up 0 bases and J gave up 2 bases, with 11 bases separating them. Germline V gene data show CDR1 as MGHRA and CDR2 as YSYEKL.

The CDR3 DNA follows: TGTGCCAGCAGCGTGAGCTGGGGGGTTAAAGAGACCCAGTACTTC. It translates to CASSVSWGVKETQYF. V gene TRBV11-3 combines with J gene TRBJ2-5, with D possibly being TRBD2 (6 bases). CDR1 SGHNT and CDR2 YENEEA come from the germline V gene. Trimming pared 5 bases from V and 3 bases from J, leaving 16 bases between. The CDR3 has 15 amino acids.

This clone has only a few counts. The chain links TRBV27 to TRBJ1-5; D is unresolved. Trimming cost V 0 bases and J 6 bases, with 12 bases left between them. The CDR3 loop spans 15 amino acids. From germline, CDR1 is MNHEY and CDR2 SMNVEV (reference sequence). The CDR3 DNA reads TGTGCCAGCAGTTTATCGGGATATGCAGGTCAGCCCCAGCATTTT. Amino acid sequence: CASSLSGYAGQPQHF.

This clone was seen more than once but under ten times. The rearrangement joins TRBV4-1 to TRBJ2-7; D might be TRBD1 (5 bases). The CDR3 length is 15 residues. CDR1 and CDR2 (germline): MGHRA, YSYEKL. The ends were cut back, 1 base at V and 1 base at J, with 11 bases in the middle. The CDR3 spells CASSQGNRLSYEQYF. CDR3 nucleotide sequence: TGCGCCAGCAGCCAAGGAAACAGGCTTTCCTACGAGCAGTACTTC.

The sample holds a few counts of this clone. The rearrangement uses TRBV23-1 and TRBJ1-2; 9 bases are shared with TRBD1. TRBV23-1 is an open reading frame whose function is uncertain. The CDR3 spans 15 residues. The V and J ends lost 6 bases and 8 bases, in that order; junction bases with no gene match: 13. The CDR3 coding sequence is TGCGCCAGCAGCCCACCCTCGAGGACAGGGGAAGGCTACACCTTC. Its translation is CASSPPSRTGEGYTF.

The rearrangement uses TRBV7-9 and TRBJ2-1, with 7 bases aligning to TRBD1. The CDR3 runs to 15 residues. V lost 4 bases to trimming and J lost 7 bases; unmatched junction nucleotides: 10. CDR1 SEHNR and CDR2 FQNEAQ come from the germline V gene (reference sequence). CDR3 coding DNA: TGTGCCAGCAGCTCTCTAGGCCAGGGGGAAAATGAGCAGTTCTTC. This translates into CASSSLGQGENEQFF.

This CDR3 is CASSSRDSTGPTDTQYF. The CDR3 DNA is TGCGCCAGCAGCTCAAGAGATTCGACAGGGCCGACAGATACGCAGTATTTT. The chain uses TRBV4-1 and TRBJ2-3; TRBD1 matches 7 bases. The CDR3 has 17 amino acids. The germline V gene encodes CDR1 MGHRA and CDR2 YSYEKL. The J segment lost 3 bases and the V segment lost 5 bases, leaving 14 bases of the junction unmatched.

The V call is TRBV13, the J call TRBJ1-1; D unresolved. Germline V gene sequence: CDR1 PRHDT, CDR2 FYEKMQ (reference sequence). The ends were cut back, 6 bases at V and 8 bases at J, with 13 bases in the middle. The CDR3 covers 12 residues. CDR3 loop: CASRGTEPEAFF. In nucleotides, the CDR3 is TGTGCCAGCAGGGGAACAGAGCCCGAAGCTTTCTTT. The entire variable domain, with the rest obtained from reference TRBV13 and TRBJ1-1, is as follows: AAGVIQSPRHLIKEKRETATLKCYPIPRHDTVYWYQQGPGQDPQFLISFYEKMQSDKGSIPDRFSAQQFSDYHSELNMSSLELGDSALYFCASRGTEPEAFFGQGTRLTVV.

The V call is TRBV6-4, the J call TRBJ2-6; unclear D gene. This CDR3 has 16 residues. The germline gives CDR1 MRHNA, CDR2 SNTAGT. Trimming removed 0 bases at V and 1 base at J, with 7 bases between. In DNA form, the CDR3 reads TGTGCCAGCAGTGACTCCAGCAGTTCTGGGGCCAACGTCCTGACTTTC. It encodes CASSDSSSSGANVLTF.

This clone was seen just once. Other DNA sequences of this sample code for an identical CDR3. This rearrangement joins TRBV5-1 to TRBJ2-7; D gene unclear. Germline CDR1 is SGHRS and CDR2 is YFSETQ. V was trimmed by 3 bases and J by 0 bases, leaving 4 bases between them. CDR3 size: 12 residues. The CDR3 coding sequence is TGCGCCAGCAGCTCCGGCTCCTACGAGCAGTACTTC. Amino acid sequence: CASSSGSYEQYF.

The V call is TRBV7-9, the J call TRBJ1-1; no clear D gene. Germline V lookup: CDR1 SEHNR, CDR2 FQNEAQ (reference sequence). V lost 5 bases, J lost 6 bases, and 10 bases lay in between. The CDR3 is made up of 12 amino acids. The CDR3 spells CASSPNRPEAFF. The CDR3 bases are TGTGCCAGCAGCCCAAACAGACCTGAAGCTTTCTTT.

The CDR3, as DNA: TGTGCCAGCACCCAGGGGGGCAATCAGCCCCAGCATTTT. This sequence encodes CASTQGGNQPQHF. The chain uses TRBV25-1 and TRBJ1-5; TRBD1 agrees at 7 bases. Germline CDR1 reads MGHDK; CDR2 reads SYGVNS. V gave up 7 bases and J gave up 2 bases; unmatched junction bases: 2. This CDR3 is 13 amino acids long.

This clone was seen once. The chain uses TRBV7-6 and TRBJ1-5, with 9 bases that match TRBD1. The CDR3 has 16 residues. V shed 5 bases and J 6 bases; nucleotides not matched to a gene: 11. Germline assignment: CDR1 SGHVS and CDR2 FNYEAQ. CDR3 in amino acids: CASSPRTGEFSQPQHF. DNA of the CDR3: TGTGCCAGCAGCCCACGGACAGGGGAATTTAGTCAGCCCCAGCATTTT.